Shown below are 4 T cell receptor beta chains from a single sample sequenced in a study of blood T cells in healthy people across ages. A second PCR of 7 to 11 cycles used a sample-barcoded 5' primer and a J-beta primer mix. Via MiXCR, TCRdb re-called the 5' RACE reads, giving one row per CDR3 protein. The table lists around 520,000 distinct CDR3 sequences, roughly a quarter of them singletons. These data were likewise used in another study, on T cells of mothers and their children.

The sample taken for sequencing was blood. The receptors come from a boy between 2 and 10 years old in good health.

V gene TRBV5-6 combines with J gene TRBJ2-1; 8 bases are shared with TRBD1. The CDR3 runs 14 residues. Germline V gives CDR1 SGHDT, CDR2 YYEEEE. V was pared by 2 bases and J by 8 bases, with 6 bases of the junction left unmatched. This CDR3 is CASSLLSGGHEQFF. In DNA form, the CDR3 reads TGTGCCAGCAGCTTACTTTCAGGGGGCCATGAGCAGTTCTTC.

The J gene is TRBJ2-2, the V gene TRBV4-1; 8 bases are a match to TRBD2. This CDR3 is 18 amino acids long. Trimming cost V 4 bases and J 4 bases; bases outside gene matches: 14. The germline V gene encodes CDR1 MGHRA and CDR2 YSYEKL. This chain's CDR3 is CASSRRSSGGLVTGELFF. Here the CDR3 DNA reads TGCGCCAGCAGCCGCAGGTCCTCGGGGGGGCTCGTCACCGGGGAGCTGTTTTTT.

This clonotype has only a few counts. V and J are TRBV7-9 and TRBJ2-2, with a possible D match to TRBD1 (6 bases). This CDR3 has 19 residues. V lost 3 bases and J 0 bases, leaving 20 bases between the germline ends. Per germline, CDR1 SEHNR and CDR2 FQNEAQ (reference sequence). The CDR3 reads CASSFPPSGAFANTGELFF. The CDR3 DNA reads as TGTGCCAGCAGCTTCCCTCCTTCAGGGGCGTTCGCGAACACCGGGGAGCTGTTTTTT.

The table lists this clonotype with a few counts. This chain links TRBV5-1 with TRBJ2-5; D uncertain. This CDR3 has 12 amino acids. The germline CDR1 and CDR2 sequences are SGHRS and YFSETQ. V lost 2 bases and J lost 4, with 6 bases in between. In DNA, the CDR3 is TGCGCCAGCAGCTTCAACCGAGAGACCCAGTACTTC. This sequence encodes CASSFNRETQYF. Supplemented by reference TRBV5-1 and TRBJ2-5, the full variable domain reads KAGVTQTPRYLIKTRGQQVTLSCSPISGHRSVSWYQQTPGQGLQFLFEYFSETQRNKGNFPGRFSGRQFSNSRSEMNVSTLELGDSALYLCASSFNRETQYFGPGTRLLVL.